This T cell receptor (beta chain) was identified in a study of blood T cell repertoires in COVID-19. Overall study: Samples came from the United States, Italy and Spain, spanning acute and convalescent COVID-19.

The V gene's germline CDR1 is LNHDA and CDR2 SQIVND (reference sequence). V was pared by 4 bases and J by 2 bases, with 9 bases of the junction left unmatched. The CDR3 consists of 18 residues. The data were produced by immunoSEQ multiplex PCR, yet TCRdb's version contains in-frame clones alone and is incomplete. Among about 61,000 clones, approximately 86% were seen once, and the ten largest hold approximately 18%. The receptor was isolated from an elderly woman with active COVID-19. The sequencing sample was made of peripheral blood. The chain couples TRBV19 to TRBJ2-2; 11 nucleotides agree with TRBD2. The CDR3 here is CASSTPLLAGGNTGELFF. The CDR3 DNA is TGTGCCAGTAGTACCCCCCTCCTAGCGGGGGGCAACACCGGGGAGCTGTTTTTT.